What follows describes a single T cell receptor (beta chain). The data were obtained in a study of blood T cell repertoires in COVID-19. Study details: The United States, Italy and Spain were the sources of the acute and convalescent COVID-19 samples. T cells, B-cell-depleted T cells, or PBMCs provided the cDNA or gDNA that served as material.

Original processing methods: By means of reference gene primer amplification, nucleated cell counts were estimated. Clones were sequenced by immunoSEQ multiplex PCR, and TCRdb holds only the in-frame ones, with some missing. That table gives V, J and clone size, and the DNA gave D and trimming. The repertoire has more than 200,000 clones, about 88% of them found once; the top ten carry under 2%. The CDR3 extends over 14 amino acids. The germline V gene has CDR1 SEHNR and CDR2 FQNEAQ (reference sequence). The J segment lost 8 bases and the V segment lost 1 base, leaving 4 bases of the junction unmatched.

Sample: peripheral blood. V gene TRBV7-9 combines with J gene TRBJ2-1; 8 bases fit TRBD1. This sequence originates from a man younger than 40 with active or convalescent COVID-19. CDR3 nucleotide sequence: TGTGCCAGCAGCTTAGGGGACAGGCGCGATGAGCAGTTCTTC. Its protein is CASSLGDRRDEQFF. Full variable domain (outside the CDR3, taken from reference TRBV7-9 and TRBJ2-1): DTGVSQNPRHKITKRGQNVTFRCDPISEHNRLYWYRQTLGQGPEFLTYFQNEAQLEKSRLLSDRFSAERPKGSFSTLEIQRTEQGDSAMYLCASSLGDRRDEQFFGPGTRLTVL.